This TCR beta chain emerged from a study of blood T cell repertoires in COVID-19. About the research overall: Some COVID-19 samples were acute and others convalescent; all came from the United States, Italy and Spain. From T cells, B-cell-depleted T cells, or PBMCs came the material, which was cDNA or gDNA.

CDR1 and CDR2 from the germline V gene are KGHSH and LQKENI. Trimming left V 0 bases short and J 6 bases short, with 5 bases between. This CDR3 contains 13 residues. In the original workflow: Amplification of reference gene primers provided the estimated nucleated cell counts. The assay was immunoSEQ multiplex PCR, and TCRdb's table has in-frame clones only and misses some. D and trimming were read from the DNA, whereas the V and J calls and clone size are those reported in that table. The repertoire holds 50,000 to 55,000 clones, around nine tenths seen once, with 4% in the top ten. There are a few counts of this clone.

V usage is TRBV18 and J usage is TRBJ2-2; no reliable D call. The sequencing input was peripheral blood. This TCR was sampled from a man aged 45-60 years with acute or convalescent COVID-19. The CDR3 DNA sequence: TGTGCCAGCTCACCACCCTATTCCGGGGAGCTGTTTTTT. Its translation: CASSPPYSGELFF.